The 29 T cell receptor beta chains reported below all come from one sample, sequenced in a study of blood T cells in healthy people across ages. PCR was performed a second time for about 7 to 12 cycles using a sample-barcoded 5' primer and a J-beta primer mix. TCRdb analysed the 5' RACE reads with MiXCR anew, one entry per CDR3 protein. The sample includes 1.8 million or so distinct CDR3 sequences, around 42% of them seen just once. Sequencing used blood. These TCRs come from a human donor in good health.

V and J are TRBV5-1 and TRBJ2-1, with D perhaps being TRBD1 or TRBD2 (5 bases each). This CDR3 comprises 15 residues. Germline V CDR1 and CDR2: SGHRS, YFSETQ. Trimming left V 2 bases short and J 7 bases short, with 16 bases between. In nucleotides, the CDR3 is TGCGCCAGCAGCTTCCCGGGGCCCCCTCGTAATGAGCAGTTCTTC. It is translated as CASSFPGPPRNEQFF.

The chain uses TRBV4-1 and TRBJ2-7, with TRBD2 as a possible D gene (6 bases). Trimming took 2 bases from V and 4 from J, leaving 12 bases between them. Germline V gene data show CDR1 as MGHRA and CDR2 as YSYEKL. This CDR3 spans 14 amino acids. Here the CDR3 DNA reads TGCGCCAGCAGCCAACGAACGGAGGGGTACGAGCAGTACTTC. It encodes CASSQRTEGYEQYF.

The chain carries TRBV13 and TRBJ2-5; 10 bases agree with TRBD1. The ends lost 3 bases at V and 4 bases at J; junction bases unmatched: 11. Germline V gene data show CDR1 as PRHDT and CDR2 as FYEKMQ (reference sequence). The CDR3 spans 17 residues. As DNA, the CDR3 is TGTGCCAGCAGCTTTATCCCGGGACAGGGGTTTGGAGAGACCCAGTACTTC. Translating it yields CASSFIPGQGFGETQYF.

This clonotype was detected a few times. This chain joins TRBV7-9 and TRBJ2-5; no clear D. Trimming removed 5 bases from V and 2 bases from J, with 12 bases in between. The CDR3 runs to 14 residues. CDR1 and CDR2 (germline): SEHNR, FQNEAQ (reference sequence). CDR3 nucleotides: TGTGCCAGCAGCCTAAAGTTAGCTCAAGAGACCCAGTACTTC. This translates into CASSLKLAQETQYF.

This clonotype was counted between two and nine times. The V call is TRBV18, the J call TRBJ2-4; 12 positions agree with TRBD1. The CDR3 length is 17 residues. Looked up from germline, CDR1 is KGHSH and CDR2 is LQKENI. The junction had 5 bases not matched to a gene; V was cut back by 0 bases and J by 5 bases. The CDR3 spells CASSPPGGQGAQNIQYF. The CDR3 DNA reads TGTGCCAGCTCACCACCGGGGGGACAGGGGGCCCAAAACATTCAGTACTTC.

The chain joins TRBV3-1 to TRBJ2-7; no clear D gene. The CDR3 extends over 12 amino acids. V was cut by 3 bases and J by 5 bases, with 8 bases left in between. Germline V gene data show CDR1 as LGHDT and CDR2 as YNNKEL (reference sequence). The DNA of the CDR3 is TGTGCCAGCAGCCAGATGACGGACGAGCAGTACTTC. Protein product: CASSQMTDEQYF.

The J gene is TRBJ1-2, the V gene TRBV7-3; 7 nucleotides align to TRBD1. J lost 0 bases, V lost 6 bases, and 16 bases had no gene match. CDR1 SGHTA and CDR2 FQGTGA come from the germline V gene. CDR3 length equals 18 residues. The CDR3 nucleotides read TGTGCCAGCAGGAAAGCGGGAGAAGGGGGACAGACTAACTATGGCTACACCTTC. Its translation is CASRKAGEGGQTNYGYTF.

The chain couples TRBV4-3 to TRBJ2-4, with TRBD2 matching 7 bases. The closer fit of TRBJ2-5 to the DNA end suggests the J call may be wrong. Germline CDR1 and CDR2: LGHNA and YSLEER. The CDR3 runs 16 residues. The CDR3 is CASSQGIVGGIETQYF. In nucleotides, the CDR3 is TGCGCCAGCAGCCAAGGAATCGTCGGGGGGATAGAGACCCAGTACTTC.

The CDR3 reads CASSFWGKERVEQFF. CDR3 coding DNA: TGCGCCAGCAGCTTCTGGGGTAAGGAACGGGTTGAGCAGTTCTTC. The chain joins TRBV5-1 to TRBJ2-1; D is undetermined. The CDR3 totals 15 residues. V lost 2 bases, J lost 9 bases, and 18 bases lay in between. Germline CDR1 is SGHRS and CDR2 is YFSETQ.

CDR3 nucleotides: TGCGCCAGCAGCCACCACGGGACAGGGGATCCCTACGAGCAGTACTTC. It specifies CASSHHGTGDPYEQYF. The rearrangement uses TRBV4-3 and TRBJ2-7, with 10 bases fitting TRBD1. The CDR3 runs 16 residues. Germline assignment: CDR1 LGHNA and CDR2 YSLEER. J was trimmed by 2 bases and V by 3 bases; bases with no gene match: 7.

As regards this clonotype: An end of the junction does not agree with germline; a read error may underlie this. This rearrangement joins TRBV5-1 to TRBJ1-1; D is unclear. The germline V gene has CDR1 SGHRS and CDR2 YFSETQ. The CDR3 consists of 13 residues. This CDR3 reads CASRSLGNTEAFF. DNA of the CDR3: TGTGCCAGCAGATCTTTGGGGAACACTGAAGCTTTCTTT.

The table lists this clonotype with a count of one. The chain employs TRBV10-3 and TRBJ2-6; D is perhaps TRBD1 or TRBD2 (5 bases each). Germline CDR1 reads ENHRY; CDR2 reads SYGVKD. Trimming removed 0 bases at V and 13 bases at J, with 13 bases between. The CDR3 consists of 14 residues. The CDR3 DNA sequence: TGTGCCATCAGTGAGTCGGGGGTCAGGCCGGTCCTGACTTTC. Its translation: CAISESGVRPVLTF.

The gene calls are TRBV5-1 and TRBJ2-1, with 8 positions matching TRBD2. This CDR3 contains 15 residues. V was pared by 0 bases and J by 4 bases, with 3 bases of the junction left unmatched. CDR1 and CDR2 from the germline V gene are SGHRS and YFSETQ. CDR3 residues: CASSLGTSQYNEQFF. The CDR3 DNA sequence: TGCGCCAGCAGCTTGGGGACTAGCCAATACAATGAGCAGTTCTTC.

The sample holds a few counts of this clonotype. The V and J genes are TRBV24-1 and TRBJ2-7; TRBD1 is a possible D gene (6 bases). Germline CDR1 reads KGHDR; CDR2 reads SFDVKD. The CDR3 totals 13 residues. V was cut by 9 bases and J by 3 bases, with 14 bases left in between. DNA for the CDR3: TGTGCCACCGAGGGACAAGGGGGCTACGAGCAGTACTTC. Translated, it gives CATEGQGGYEQYF.

The chain employs TRBV4-2 and TRBJ2-1; no clear D. The V gene lost 1 base and the J gene lost 6 bases, with 7 bases spanning the gap. Germline loops: CDR1 LGHNA, CDR2 YNFKEQ. The CDR3 length is 13 residues. The CDR3 DNA follows: TGTGCCAGCAGCCAAGCACGGATCAATGAGCAGTTCTTC. It translates to CASSQARINEQFF.

This clonotype appeared a single time. The chain carries TRBV4-2 and TRBJ1-2, with D unclear. CDR1 LGHNA and CDR2 YNFKEQ come from the germline V gene. The V end was cut by 1 base, the J end by 3 bases, with 18 bases between. This CDR3 region has 17 residues. The CDR3 loop is CASSQVKGSGSYYGYTF. The CDR3 region has the DNA TGTGCCAGCAGCCAAGTGAAAGGGTCAGGTTCCTACTATGGCTACACCTTC.

The chain employs TRBV7-9 and TRBJ2-7; 7 positions agree with TRBD1. With V trimmed by 4 bases and J by 0 bases, 3 bases remained unmatched. The CDR3 loop spans 14 amino acids. Germline V lookup: CDR1 SEHNR, CDR2 FQNEAQ (reference sequence). The chain's CDR3 is CASSWDSPSYEQYF. CDR3 nucleotide sequence: TGTGCCAGCAGCTGGGACAGTCCCTCCTACGAGCAGTACTTC.

V gene TRBV28 combines with J gene TRBJ2-7; no firm D call. Germline-derived CDR1 and CDR2 are MDHEN and SYDVKM. The CDR3 spans 16 residues. V lost 1 base, J lost 3 bases, and 16 bases lay in between. CDR3 sequence: CASSLLGREGNYEQYF. In DNA form, the CDR3 reads TGTGCCAGCAGTTTATTAGGCAGAGAAGGAAACTACGAGCAGTACTTC.

This clonotype was counted at least ten times. The rearrangement links TRBV7-9 to TRBJ1-2; no firm D call. Trimming left V 3 bases short and J 6 bases short, with 5 bases between. The CDR3 extends over 11 amino acids. Germline V gene data show CDR1 as SEHNR and CDR2 as FQNEAQ (reference sequence). The CDR3 DNA sequence: TGTGCCAGCAGCTTTCTTGATGGCTACACCTTC. Protein: CASSFLDGYTF. Drawing the rest from reference TRBV7-9 and TRBJ1-2, the complete variable domain is DTGVSQNPRHKITKRGQNVTFRCDPISEHNRLYWYRQTLGQGPEFLTYFQNEAQLEKSRLLSDRFSAERPKGSFSTLEIQRTEQGDSAMYLCASSFLDGYTFGSGTRLTVV.

The chain employs TRBV2 and TRBJ1-2; D unclear. The CDR3 covers 12 residues. Trimming took off 7 bases at V and 6 bases at J, with 12 bases between the two ends. Germline CDR1 is SNHLY and CDR2 is FYNNEI. In nucleotides, the CDR3 is TGTGCCAGCAAGCAAGACTACGATGGCTACACCTTC. Translating it yields CASKQDYDGYTF.

The V gene is TRBV6-2 or TRBV6-3, the J gene TRBJ2-5; TRBD1 matches at 8 bases. The CDR3 spans 14 residues. Germline V gene lookup returns CDR1 MNHEY and CDR2 SVGEGT. The V gene end was trimmed by 7 bases and the J gene end by 0 bases; junction bases not matched to a gene: 4. CDR3 nucleotide sequence: TGTGCCAGCAACGACAGGGGAAACCAAGAGACCCAGTACTTC. It codes for CASNDRGNQETQYF.

This clonotype appeared a few times. The V and J genes are TRBV15 and TRBJ2-3; no clear D. The CDR3 is 13 residues long. CDR1 and CDR2 from the germline V gene are LNHNV and YYDKDF (reference sequence). Trimming removed 4 bases at V and 5 bases at J, with 10 bases between. Here the CDR3 reads CATSTAPRDTQYF. CDR3 nucleotides: TGTGCCACCAGCACCGCACCAAGAGATACGCAGTATTTT.

Only a few counts were recorded for this clonotype. The chain joins TRBV20-1 to TRBJ2-1; 8 nucleotides match TRBD2. Trimming took 3 bases from V and 2 from J; bases not matched to a gene: 6. The CDR3 has 15 amino acids. Germline lookup yields CDR1 DFQATT and CDR2 SNEGSKA (reference sequence). Here the CDR3 reads CSARISGTTYNEQFF. DNA for the CDR3: TGCAGTGCTAGGATTAGCGGGACTACCTACAATGAGCAGTTCTTC.

V is TRBV4-3 and J is TRBJ1-1; no clear D gene. V dropped 0 bases and J dropped 0 bases, with 14 bases sitting between them. The V gene's germline CDR1 is LGHNA and CDR2 YSLEER. This CDR3 has 17 amino acids. The CDR3 DNA sequence: TGCGCCAGCAGCCAAGATACGGTCCCCGGTGTGAACACTGAAGCTTTCTTT. This codes for CASSQDTVPGVNTEAFF.

This clonotype was detected only once. The chain links TRBV5-1 to TRBJ2-3; possibly TRBD2 for D (5 bases). Trimming took 5 bases from V and 2 from J, leaving 12 bases between them. CDR1 is SGHRS and CDR2 is YFSETQ in the germline V gene. The CDR3 is made up of 14 amino acids. The CDR3 loop is CASRASSSTDTQYF. In nucleotides, the CDR3 is TGCGCCAGCAGGGCTAGCTCCTCCACAGATACGCAGTATTTT.

This chain links TRBV28 with TRBJ2-5, with D uncertain. Trimming took off 6 bases at V and 11 bases at J, with 16 bases between the two ends. The CDR3 covers 12 residues. Germline V gives CDR1 MDHEN, CDR2 SYDVKM. The CDR3, as DNA: TGTGCCAGCAGGGTCGAACTTGGTGAGCAGTACTTC. Its translation is CASRVELGEQYF.

This clonotype was picked up a small number of times. This chain joins TRBV7-8 and TRBJ2-5, with 7 positions matching TRBD1. The CDR3 extends over 15 amino acids. Germline CDR1 SGHVS, CDR2 FQNEAQ. The trim removed 5 bases at V and 2 bases at J, leaving 8 bases unmatched. In DNA form, the CDR3 reads TGTGCCAGCAGCCCCGACAGGGTGAAACAAGAGACCCAGTACTTC. Protein: CASSPDRVKQETQYF.

This chain links TRBV3-1 with TRBJ2-3; D remains unclear. The V gene lost 0 bases and the J gene lost 2 bases, with 12 bases spanning the gap. CDR3 length equals 16 residues. The germline gives CDR1 LGHDT, CDR2 YNNKEL (reference sequence). The chain's CDR3 is CASSQELGTYTDTQYF. As DNA, the CDR3 is TGTGCCAGCAGCCAAGAGCTGGGAACATACACAGATACGCAGTATTTT.

The chain links TRBV6-2 or TRBV6-3 to TRBJ2-2, with D hard to call. CDR3 length equals 15 residues. CDR1 and CDR2 from the germline V gene are MNHEY and SVGEGT. The V end lost 2 bases, the J end lost 2 bases, and 9 bases lay between the germline ends. The CDR3 sequence is CASSYETYNTGELFF. In DNA, the CDR3 is TGTGCCAGCAGTTACGAGACTTATAACACCGGGGAGCTGTTTTTT.